The 25 T cell receptor beta chains below were found in one sample sequenced in a study of blood T cell repertoires in COVID-19. Some clones are missing from TCRdb's copy, which holds only in-frame ones; the method was immunoSEQ multiplex PCR. The sample records around 190,000 clones, 88% being singletons. Material: peripheral blood. These receptors all stem from a human donor in a cohort sampled during active COVID-19.

The genes are TRBV6-5 and TRBJ2-1, with 10 positions matching TRBD2. CDR3 size: 16 residues. Germline-derived CDR1 and CDR2 are MNHEY and SVGAGI. After removal of 0 bases from V and 9 bases from J, the junction contained 8 bases not matched to a gene. CDR3 DNA sequence: TGTGCCAGCAGTTACTCGTCTAGCGGGAGATTAAGTGAGCAGTTCTTC. Protein sequence: CASSYSSSGRLSEQFF.

V is TRBV21-1 and J is TRBJ1-1; the table's D call, TRBD1, was not checked against the DNA. TRBV21-1 corresponds to a pseudogene. This CDR3 contains 16 residues. The chain's CDR3 is CASSKRGQGTNTEAFF. The CDR3 DNA sequence: TGTGCCAGCAGCAAAAGGGGACAGGGTACGAACACTGAAGCTTTCTTT.

This clone came up once. V is TRBV2 and J is TRBJ2-2, with 14 bases identical to TRBD2. With 6 bases clipped from V and 5 bases from J, the junction kept 8 bases outside the gene matches. CDR1 and CDR2 (germline): SNHLY, FYNNEI. The CDR3 is 17 amino acids. CDR3 loop: CASRGTSGRRGTGELFF. CDR3 in DNA: TGTGCCAGCAGAGGGACTAGCGGGAGACGAGGGACCGGGGAGCTGTTTTTT.

This chain links TRBV18 with TRBJ1-5; D perhaps matches TRBD1 (5 bases). There are 15 residues in the CDR3. Germline assignment: CDR1 KGHSH and CDR2 LQKENI. Trimming took 1 base from V and 2 from J, leaving 9 bases between them. The CDR3: CASSPQGGGNQPQHF. The CDR3 DNA sequence: TGTGCCAGCTCACCACAGGGAGGGGGCAATCAGCCCCAGCATTTT.

V usage is TRBV6-7 and J usage is TRBJ1-2; D unclear. TRBV6-7 is given ORF status, its function remaining uncertain. This CDR3 has 9 residues. The V and J ends lost 7 bases and 7 bases respectively, with 4 bases between them. The DNA of the CDR3 is TGTGCCAGCACTTGTGGCTACACCTTC. It translates to CASTCGYTF.

This chain's CDR3 is CASSFSRGGNTIYF. The CDR3 DNA sequence: TGTGCCAGCAGCTTCTCGAGAGGCGGCAACACCATATATTTT. V gene TRBV7-9 combines with J gene TRBJ1-3; the D is unclear. Trimming took off 3 bases at V and 7 bases at J, with 13 bases between the two ends. The CDR3 extends over 14 amino acids. Germline CDR1 SEHNR, CDR2 FQNEAQ (reference sequence).

The chain combines TRBV21-1 with TRBJ1-5; the table's D call of TRBD1 was not tested on the DNA. TRBV21-1 is shown as a pseudogene. This CDR3 is 15 amino acids long. The chain's CDR3 is CARKTGLGVNQPQHF. Written as DNA, the CDR3 is TGTGCCAGGAAGACAGGGCTAGGCGTCAATCAGCCCCAGCATTTT.

The chain carries TRBV4-3 and TRBJ1-1; possibly TRBD1 for D (6 bases). From germline, CDR1 is LGHNA and CDR2 YSLEER. Deletions cut 0 bases from V and 1 base from J, with 12 bases between. This CDR3 contains 16 residues. CDR3 nucleotides: TGCGCCAGCAGCCAAGAAAGGGGGGGGTGGAACACTGAAGCTTTCTTT. Encoded protein: CASSQERGGWNTEAFF.

The chain recombines TRBV5-6 with TRBJ2-7; a weak D match, TRBD1 (6 bases). V lost 2 bases to trimming and J lost 6 bases, with 21 bases between them. Germline CDR1 SGHDT, CDR2 YYEEEE. The CDR3 runs 16 residues. CDR3 in amino acids: CASSFWLAGVNGEQYF. DNA for the CDR3: TGTGCCAGCAGCTTCTGGTTGGCAGGGGTTAACGGCGAGCAGTACTTC.

With regard to this clone: Sequence at one end of the junction differs from germline and may be a read error. The rearrangement uses TRBV5-1 and TRBJ1-4; perhaps TRBD1 as D (6 bases). From germline, CDR1 is SGHRS and CDR2 YFSETQ. The CDR3 covers 12 residues. The CDR3 is CASSHDGQLLTF. DNA for the CDR3: TGCGCCAGCAGCCACGACGGACAGCTATTGACTTTT.

In nucleotides, the CDR3 is TGTGCTAGTGGGCAACAGGGCAATCAGCCCCAGCATTTT. Protein sequence: CASGQQGNQPQHF. This chain links TRBV12-5 with TRBJ1-5; maybe TRBD1 (5 bases). The CDR3 totals 13 residues. Trimming left V 6 bases short and J 2 bases short, with 8 bases between. Germline V gives CDR1 LGHNT, CDR2 FRNRAP.

This clone has just one count. The V and J genes are TRBV11-2 and TRBJ2-7, with 9 bases identical to TRBD1. Germline CDR1 reads SGHAT; CDR2 reads FQNNGV. J gave up 3 bases and V 5 bases, and 14 bases lay outside the gene matches. The CDR3 totals 17 residues. The chain's CDR3 is CASSPLGSQGAFYEQYF. For the CDR3, the DNA is TGTGCCAGCAGCCCCCTGGGCTCACAGGGGGCCTTCTACGAGCAGTACTTC. The entire variable domain, with the rest obtained from reference TRBV11-2 and TRBJ2-7, is as follows: EAGVAQSPRYKIIEKRQSVAFWCNPISGHATLYWYQQILGQGPKLLIQFQNNGVVDDSQLPKDRFSAERLKGVDSTLKIQPAKLEDSAVYLCASSPLGSQGAFYEQYFGPGTRLTVT.

The chain has TRBV5-8 and TRBJ2-1, with 12 positions matching TRBD2. Looked up from germline, CDR1 is SGHTS and CDR2 is YDEGEE. V gave up 5 bases and J gave up 8 bases; unmatched junction bases: 11. This CDR3 contains 16 residues. The CDR3 region has the DNA TGTGCCAGCAGTCGCTTACTAGCGGGAGGTGTGGATGAGCAGTTCTTC. Amino acids: CASSRLLAGGVDEQFF.

The chain links TRBV19 to TRBJ2-7, with D tentatively TRBD2 (6 bases). The V gene's germline CDR1 is LNHDA and CDR2 SQIVND (reference sequence). The length of the CDR3 is 16 residues. Trimming removed 2 bases from V and 5 bases from J, with 19 bases in between. The CDR3 nucleotides read TGTGCCAGTAGTATACGCCCGGCGGGGATGAAGAACGAGCAGTACTTC. As protein: CASSIRPAGMKNEQYF.

The chain couples TRBV29-1 to TRBJ2-5; D unresolved. This CDR3 is 11 amino acids long. V was pared by 6 bases and J by 4 bases, with 9 bases between. Germline V gene sequence: CDR1 SQVTM, CDR2 ANQGSEA. The DNA of the CDR3 is TGCAGCGTGCAGTCCCTAGAGACCCAGTACTTC. This encodes CSVQSLETQYF.

There are a few counts of this clone. The chain links TRBV5-4 to TRBJ2-2; 7 positions match TRBD1. Trimming took 4 bases from V and 6 from J; bases not matched to a gene: 9. Germline V lookup: CDR1 SGHNT, CDR2 YYREEE (reference sequence). CDR3 length equals 15 residues. The chain's CDR3 is CASSKDRSQSGELFF. CDR3 DNA sequence: TGTGCCAGCAGCAAGGACAGGAGTCAGTCCGGGGAGCTGTTTTTT.

This clone was recorded once. The chain links TRBV19 to TRBJ2-7, with 8 bases fitting TRBD1. CDR1 LNHDA and CDR2 SQIVND come from the germline V gene (reference sequence). The CDR3 is 12 residues long. Trimming at V came to 4 bases and at J to 6 bases, leaving 2 bases not matched to a gene. Here the CDR3 DNA reads TGTGCCAGTAGTAAAGACAGGGGCGAGCAGTACTTC. This gives the protein CASSKDRGEQYF. Together with reference TRBV19 and TRBJ2-7, the CDR3 gives the full variable domain: DGGITQSPKYLFRKEGQNVTLSCEQNLNHDAMYWYRQDPGQGLRLIYYSQIVNDFQKGDIAEGYSVSREKKESFPLTVTSAQKNPTAFYLCASSKDRGEQYFGPGTRLTVT.

The genes are TRBV11-2 and TRBJ2-3, with 7 bases fitting TRBD1. Germline CDR1 and CDR2: SGHAT and FQNNGV. CDR3 size: 17 residues. V was clipped by 5 bases and J by 2 bases; unmatched bases: 13. CDR3 sequence reads: CASSLTGAGSFTDTQYF. CDR3 coding DNA: TGTGCCAGCAGCCTCACAGGGGCAGGATCCTTCACAGATACGCAGTATTTT.

This clone occurred once. The rearrangement links TRBV5-4 to TRBJ2-7, with D maybe TRBD2 (5 bases). The CDR3 is made up of 12 amino acids. Deletions cut 0 bases from V and 4 bases from J, with 5 bases between. Germline V gene lookup returns CDR1 SGHNT and CDR2 YYREEE (reference sequence). The CDR3 region is CASSLGGYEQYF. The CDR3 nucleotides read TGTGCCAGCAGCTTGGGAGGGTACGAGCAGTACTTC.

The rearrangement joins TRBV7-8 to TRBJ2-1, with TRBD1 as a possible D gene (7 bases). This CDR3 is built from 12 residues. Germline values: CDR1 SGHVS, CDR2 FQNEAQ. The V and J ends lost 5 bases and 10 bases respectively, with 12 bases between them. The DNA of the CDR3 is TGTGCCAGCAGCCGGCGGGGACAGGAGCAGTTCTTC. This gives the protein CASSRRGQEQFF.

The chain links TRBV7-2 to TRBJ1-4, with 9 bases lining up with TRBD1. The CDR3 is 13 amino acids. From germline, CDR1 is SGHTA and CDR2 FQGNSA. With 9 bases clipped from V and 2 bases from J, the junction kept 1 base outside the gene matches. In nucleotides, the CDR3 is TGTGCCAGTGGACAGGGGACTAATGAAAAACTGTTTTTT. As protein: CASGQGTNEKLFF.

The rearrangement uses TRBV6-2 or TRBV6-3 and TRBJ2-5; tentatively, D is TRBD1 (6 bases). The CDR3 sequence is 15 residues long. V was trimmed by 0 bases and J by 2 bases, leaving 10 bases between them. CDR1 is MNHEY and CDR2 is SVGEGT in the germline V gene. This CDR3 reads CASSYSDRQQETQYF. The CDR3 DNA sequence: TGTGCCAGCAGTTACTCGGACAGACAGCAAGAGACCCAGTACTTC.

The V call is TRBV5-5, the J call TRBJ2-7; the D gene is possibly TRBD2 (5 bases). The germline CDR1 and CDR2 sequences are SGHKS and YYEKEE (reference sequence). Trimming removed 2 bases from V and 3 bases from J, with 15 bases in between. This CDR3 is built from 15 residues. CDR3 DNA: TGTGCCAGCAGCTTCGGGATGGCAGACCTCTACGAGCAGTACTTC. Translation gives CASSFGMADLYEQYF.

The chain couples TRBV19 to TRBJ2-7; the D gene is possibly TRBD1 (5 bases). Germline V gene sequence: CDR1 LNHDA, CDR2 SQIVND (reference sequence). V lost 6 bases, J lost 0 bases, and 15 bases lay in between. The CDR3 covers 15 residues. The CDR3 sequence: CASRGIYQGSYEQYF. CDR3 bases: TGTGCCAGTAGGGGGATATACCAGGGCTCCTACGAGCAGTACTTC. The complete variable domain, with remaining parts taken from reference TRBV19 and TRBJ2-7, reads DGGITQSPKYLFRKEGQNVTLSCEQNLNHDAMYWYRQDPGQGLRLIYYSQIVNDFQKGDIAEGYSVSREKKESFPLTVTSAQKNPTAFYLCASRGIYQGSYEQYFGPGTRLTVT.

The chain employs TRBV5-4 and TRBJ1-6; the match to TRBD1 covers 12 bases. This CDR3 is built from 15 residues. In germline, CDR1 is SGHNT, CDR2 YYREEE (reference sequence). Trimming cost V 3 bases and J 7 bases; bases outside gene matches: 2. This CDR3 is CASSSGTGGNSPLHF. Written as DNA, the CDR3 is TGTGCCAGCAGCTCCGGGACAGGGGGCAATTCACCCCTCCACTTT.